Presented here are 32 T cell receptor beta chains from one specimen sequenced in a study of shared clonotypes between healthy human individuals. Sequenced by immunoSEQ multiplex PCR; TCRdb stores in-frame clones only, minus some. The sample lists around 2.1 million clones; roughly 91% were seen once. CD45RO-negative cells were positively selected for CCR7, leaving out terminally differentiated effector memory CD45RA+ cells. What was sequenced was naive CD8+ T cells from PBMCs. These receptors all stem from a man in his late teens or twenties in good health. Some clones in this sample may be carry-over from other donors' samples.

Worth noting for this clone: The same CDR3 also results from other DNA sequences found in this sample. V and J are TRBV7-3 and TRBJ2-5, with a possible D match to TRBD1 (6 bases). Germline CDR1 is SGHTA and CDR2 is FQGTGA. The CDR3 loop spans 14 amino acids. V was cut by 4 bases and J by 5 bases, with 14 bases left in between. The DNA of the CDR3 is TGTGCCAGCAGCTCCATAGGGGGAAGGGAGACCCAGTACTTC. It yields the protein CASSSIGGRETQYF.

In the case of this clone: Other DNA sequences in the sample encode the same CDR3. V is TRBV7-3 and J is TRBJ2-2; D is ambiguous. V was pared by 5 bases and J by 7 bases, with 8 bases between. Germline V lookup: CDR1 SGHTA, CDR2 FQGTGA. This CDR3 has 12 residues. The CDR3 spells CASSLVGGELFF. The CDR3 bases are TGTGCCAGCAGCCTGGTCGGCGGGGAGCTGTTTTTT. Looking up the rest from reference TRBV7-3 and TRBJ2-2 gives the full variable domain: GAGVSQTPSNKVTEKGKYVELRCDPISGHTALYWYRQSLGQGPEFLIYFQGTGAADDSGLPNDRFFAVRPEGSVSTLKIQRTERGDSAVYLCASSLVGGELFFGEGSRLTVL.

The V call is TRBV9, the J call TRBJ2-1; D perhaps matches TRBD2 (5 bases). V lost 3 bases to trimming and J lost 7 bases, with 17 bases between them. The germline V gene encodes CDR1 SGDLS and CDR2 YYNGEE. The CDR3 spans 15 residues. Here the CDR3 DNA reads TGTGCCAGCAGCGCCGCCCTAGCTTCGGGGAATGAGCAGTTCTTC. It yields the protein CASSAALASGNEQFF.

This clone appeared a single time. The J gene is TRBJ2-7, the V gene TRBV7-7; the match to TRBD2 covers 7 bases. J gave up 2 bases and V 5 bases, and 12 bases lay outside the gene matches. Per the germline V gene, CDR1 is SSHAT and CDR2 is FNYEAQ (reference sequence). CDR3 size: 16 residues. The CDR3 region is CASSATQLAPTYEQYF. The CDR3 DNA is TGTGCCAGCAGCGCCACTCAACTAGCGCCCACCTACGAGCAGTACTTC.

CDR3 in DNA: TGTGCCAGCAGTTTTCGAGGGAGCCAGACCGAAGCTTTCTTT. Protein product: CASSFRGSQTEAFF. The chain carries TRBV28 and TRBJ1-1; D gene ambiguous. Trimming removed 3 bases at V and 8 bases at J, with 16 bases between. The CDR3 contains 14 residues. CDR1 and CDR2 (germline): MDHEN, SYDVKM.

The chain combines TRBV30 with TRBJ2-7, with a tentative D call TRBD2 (5 bases). The germline V and J ends were trimmed by 6 bases and 2 bases, with 20 bases remaining between them. The CDR3 is 15 amino acids. Germline V lookup: CDR1 GTSNPN, CDR2 SVGIG (reference sequence). This chain's CDR3 is CACRSSSSGTYEQYF. The CDR3 DNA is TGTGCCTGCCGATCTTCCTCCTCGGGAACCTACGAGCAGTACTTC.

The gene calls are TRBV29-1 and TRBJ2-5, with a possible D match to TRBD1 (6 bases). V was cut by 7 bases and J by 0 bases, with 12 bases left in between. Germline assignment: CDR1 SQVTM and CDR2 ANQGSEA. The CDR3 extends over 13 amino acids. The CDR3 region is CSAMGHNQETQYF. CDR3 DNA: TGCAGCGCTATGGGACATAACCAAGAGACCCAGTACTTC.

This chain uses TRBV7-9 with TRBJ2-3; 8 bases fit TRBD1. V shed 0 bases and J 2 bases; nucleotides not matched to a gene: 13. Germline V CDR1 and CDR2: SEHNR, FQNEAQ (reference sequence). The CDR3 contains 19 residues. DNA of the CDR3: TGTGCCAGCAGCTTAGCGGAGAGGGTCAGGACAGGGAACACAGATACGCAGTATTTT. Its protein product is CASSLAERVRTGNTDTQYF.

V is TRBV19 and J is TRBJ2-7; 7 bases align to TRBD1. This CDR3 contains 16 residues. J was trimmed by 3 bases and V by 5 bases; bases with no gene match: 13. Germline lookup yields CDR1 LNHDA and CDR2 SQIVND (reference sequence). CDR3 region: CASSPQSTGFVYEQYF. In DNA, the CDR3 is TGTGCCAGTAGTCCCCAGTCGACAGGGTTCGTCTACGAGCAGTACTTC.

The genes are TRBV15 and TRBJ2-2; D could derive from TRBD1 or TRBD2 (5 bases each). Germline V gives CDR1 LNHNV, CDR2 YYDKDF (reference sequence). This CDR3 is built from 14 residues. V was shortened by 0 bases and J by 6 bases, with 8 bases between the two germline ends. The CDR3 coding sequence is TGTGCCACCAGCAGAGATGGGGGAGCCGGGGAGCTGTTTTTT. It yields the protein CATSRDGGAGELFF.

This chain's CDR3 is CASGADFYNEQFF. The CDR3 region has the DNA TGTGCCAGCGGAGCGGACTTTTACAATGAGCAGTTCTTC. The V gene is TRBV27, the J gene TRBJ2-1; D might be TRBD2 (5 bases). The CDR3 loop spans 13 amino acids. V shed 8 bases and J shed 4 bases, with 12 bases lying between them. Germline V gives CDR1 MNHEY, CDR2 SMNVEV (reference sequence).

The V call is TRBV27, the J call TRBJ2-4, with 9 bases identical to TRBD2. V trimming: 0 bases; J trimming: 8 bases; junction bases outside the gene matches: 8. Germline V gives CDR1 MNHEY, CDR2 SMNVEV (reference sequence). The CDR3 sequence is 16 residues long. CDR3 protein: CASSLSRREGLDIQYF. CDR3 sequence (DNA): TGTGCCAGCAGTTTATCGCGGCGGGAGGGCCTGGACATTCAGTACTTC.

The rearrangement uses TRBV5-1 and TRBJ2-1; D is ambiguous. V shed 0 bases and J shed 2 bases, with 3 bases lying between them. Germline V lookup: CDR1 SGHRS, CDR2 YFSETQ. The CDR3 extends over 13 amino acids. The DNA for the CDR3 is TGCGCCAGCAGCTTGGTTACCTACAATGAGCAGTTCTTC. Translating gives CASSLVTYNEQFF.

Here the CDR3 reads CASSLSGSLDEQFF. The CDR3 DNA follows: TGTGCCAGCAGCCTATCTGGGTCCCTCGACGAGCAGTTCTTC. The chain links TRBV6-5 to TRBJ2-1; D remains unclear. The germline CDR1 and CDR2 sequences are MNHEY and SVGAGI. V was pared by 6 bases and J by 10 bases, with 19 bases between. The CDR3 consists of 14 residues.

This chain's CDR3 is CASSFHIGSNQPQHF. CDR3 sequence (DNA): TGTGCCAGCAGTTTCCATATCGGGAGCAATCAGCCCCAGCATTTT. This chain links TRBV28 with TRBJ1-5; no clear D. This CDR3 spans 15 amino acids. Germline assignment: CDR1 MDHEN and CDR2 SYDVKM. V was pared by 3 bases and J by 1 base, with 10 bases between.

The J gene is TRBJ2-3, the V gene TRBV7-9; tentatively, D is TRBD2 (7 bases). CDR3 length: 17 amino acids. Germline CDR1 and CDR2: SEHNR and FQNEAQ (reference sequence). V was trimmed by 1 base and J by 3 bases, leaving 17 bases between them. The CDR3 sequence is CASSLVAGARGTDTQYF. CDR3 nucleotide sequence: TGTGCCAGCAGCTTAGTCGCGGGGGCGCGGGGTACAGATACGCAGTATTTT. Together with reference TRBV7-9 and TRBJ2-3, the CDR3 gives the full variable domain: DTGVSQNPRHKITKRGQNVTFRCDPISEHNRLYWYRQTLGQGPEFLTYFQNEAQLEKSRLLSDRFSAERPKGSFSTLEIQRTEQGDSAMYLCASSLVAGARGTDTQYFGPGTRLTVL.

This clone was counted once. V gene TRBV9 combines with J gene TRBJ2-1; no clear D gene. V was trimmed by 4 bases and J by 2 bases, leaving 13 bases between them. Germline CDR1 is SGDLS and CDR2 is YYNGEE. CDR3 length: 15 residues. CDR3 region: CASSPPQDPYNEQFF. In DNA form, the CDR3 reads TGTGCCAGCAGCCCCCCCCAGGATCCCTACAATGAGCAGTTCTTC.

Written as DNA, the CDR3 is TGTGCCAGCAGCCCGCTGACAGGGGGCGCGGACGAGCAGTACTTC. This translates into CASSPLTGGADEQYF. This rearrangement joins TRBV11-2 to TRBJ2-7; TRBD1 matches 10 bases. Germline V CDR1 and CDR2: SGHAT, FQNNGV. The trim removed 5 bases at V and 5 bases at J, leaving 9 bases unmatched. This CDR3 comprises 15 residues.

V is TRBV28 and J is TRBJ2-7, with D maybe TRBD2 (6 bases). Trimming took off 3 bases at V and 3 bases at J, with 9 bases between the two ends. The CDR3 contains 13 residues. CDR1 is MDHEN and CDR2 is SYDVKM in the germline V gene. In DNA form, the CDR3 reads TGTGCCAGCAGTTTCGGGACTTACTACGAGCAGTACTTC. Amino acid sequence: CASSFGTYYEQYF.

On this clone itself: The same CDR3 can be traced to other DNA sequences in this sample. This chain connects TRBV27 to TRBJ1-2, with a possible D match to TRBD1 (6 bases). This CDR3 is 13 amino acids long. Per germline, CDR1 MNHEY and CDR2 SMNVEV (reference sequence). Trimming took 4 bases from V and 2 from J, leaving 8 bases between them. CDR3 region: CASSWGRNYGYTF. DNA of the CDR3: TGTGCCAGCAGTTGGGGGCGAAACTATGGCTACACCTTC.

The rearrangement joins TRBV9 to TRBJ2-2; perhaps TRBD2 as D (6 bases). Germline lookup yields CDR1 SGDLS and CDR2 YYNGEE. The CDR3 is 19 amino acids. The ends were cut back, 3 bases at V and 9 bases at J, with 30 bases in the middle. CDR3 region: CASSASTAGGTGARRELFF. Written as DNA, the CDR3 is TGTGCCAGCAGCGCATCAACCGCTGGGGGGACGGGCGCGCGGCGGGAGCTGTTTTTT.

This clone appeared a single time. This rearrangement joins TRBV10-1 to TRBJ2-7, with D unresolved. CDR1 and CDR2 from the germline V gene are WNHNN and SYGVQD (reference sequence). The CDR3 has 15 residues. V was clipped by 2 bases and J by 5 bases, with 16 bases between them. CDR3 residues: CASSELGYPPDEQYF. The CDR3, as DNA: TGCGCCAGCAGTGAGCTTGGTTATCCGCCGGACGAGCAGTACTTC.

This clone is a singleton in its sample. The rearrangement uses TRBV30 and TRBJ2-1; D ambiguous. The CDR3 is made up of 15 amino acids. Germline assignment: CDR1 GTSNPN and CDR2 SVGIG (reference sequence). V lost 1 base, J lost 0 bases, and 10 bases lay in between. The CDR3 DNA reads as TGTGCCTGGAGTGGAAGTGTTTTCTCCTACAATGAGCAGTTCTTC. Protein sequence: CAWSGSVFSYNEQFF.

V gene TRBV28 combines with J gene TRBJ2-4; tentative D call: TRBD1 (5 bases). Germline values: CDR1 MDHEN, CDR2 SYDVKM. This CDR3 region has 15 residues. V was trimmed by 7 bases and J by 7 bases, leaving 20 bases between them. The CDR3 protein is CASTISYRTRNIQYF. The CDR3 coding sequence is TGTGCCAGCACAATCTCCTACAGGACGAGGAACATTCAGTACTTC.

The chain combines TRBV27 with TRBJ1-1; no reliable D call. There are 11 residues in the CDR3. Germline assignment: CDR1 MNHEY and CDR2 SMNVEV (reference sequence). Trimming took 10 bases from V and 8 from J, leaving 14 bases between them. CDR3 coding DNA: TGTGCCATCCGGGTGGGGTTGGAAGCTTTCTTT. This translates into CAIRVGLEAFF.

The chain joins TRBV27 to TRBJ2-3; D is tentatively TRBD1 or TRBD2 (7 bases each). V gave up 5 bases and J gave up 7 bases, with 25 bases separating them. The length of the CDR3 is 17 residues. Germline V gene data show CDR1 as MNHEY and CDR2 as SMNVEV (reference sequence). CDR3: CASSLTLGGGPLNTQYF. CDR3 in DNA: TGTGCCAGCAGTCTTACCCTGGGAGGGGGCCCTCTGAATACGCAGTATTTT.

This rearrangement joins TRBV5-5 to TRBJ2-7; 7 bases agree with TRBD2. The CDR3 has 14 residues. CDR1 SGHKS and CDR2 YYEKEE come from the germline V gene (reference sequence). With 5 bases clipped from V and 3 bases from J, the junction kept 8 bases outside the gene matches. The CDR3 nucleotides read TGTGCCAGCAGGAAGGGTGAGCGGGACTACGAGCAGTACTTC. Translating gives CASRKGERDYEQYF.

V usage is TRBV7-9 and J usage is TRBJ1-2; 7 bases line up with TRBD1. V gave up 5 bases and J gave up 0 bases; unmatched junction bases: 15. From germline, CDR1 is SEHNR and CDR2 FQNEAQ (reference sequence). The CDR3 has 18 residues. CDR3 in DNA: TGTGCCAGCAGCGTATTAGGATACGGACAGGACCCTAACTATGGCTACACCTTC. This translates into CASSVLGYGQDPNYGYTF.

As regards this clone: This specimen includes other DNA sequences encoding the same CDR3. The rearrangement joins TRBV28 to TRBJ2-2; 10 nucleotides agree with TRBD2. Trimming removed 6 bases from V and 1 base from J; junction bases left unmatched: 2. The germline gives CDR1 MDHEN, CDR2 SYDVKM. This CDR3 is 15 amino acids long. As DNA, the CDR3 is TGTGCCAGCAGAGGACTAGCGGAGAACACCGGGGAGCTGTTTTTT. This encodes CASRGLAENTGELFF.

The V gene is TRBV28, the J gene TRBJ1-2; 9 bases map to TRBD1. Trimming at V came to 10 bases and at J to 7 bases, leaving 13 bases not matched to a gene. The CDR3 sequence is 14 residues long. The germline V gene encodes CDR1 MDHEN and CDR2 SYDVKM. The CDR3 region has the DNA TGTGCCACCAACCCGGGACAGGGAACCGGTGGCTACACCTTC. Translating gives CATNPGQGTGGYTF.

The chain combines TRBV9 with TRBJ1-1; no definite D call. The V gene's germline CDR1 is SGDLS and CDR2 YYNGEE. The CDR3 consists of 14 residues. V was cut by 4 bases and J by 1 base, with 11 bases left in between. The CDR3 sequence is CASSPEAANTEAFF. The CDR3 DNA follows: TGTGCCAGCAGCCCCGAGGCAGCGAACACTGAAGCTTTCTTT.

V is TRBV29-1 and J is TRBJ2-7; 7 bases agree with TRBD2. The CDR3 totals 16 residues. The V segment lost 6 bases and the J segment 0 bases; nucleotides outside the gene matches: 14. Germline V CDR1 and CDR2: SQVTM, ANQGSEA. As DNA, the CDR3 is TGCAGCGTCGGGGGGACCGGAGAGAAAAGCTCCTACGAGCAGTACTTC. Its protein product is CSVGGTGEKSSYEQYF.